This T cell receptor (beta chain) came from a study of blood T cells in healthy people across ages. For the second PCR, which ran for roughly 7 to 11 cycles, a sample-barcoded 5' primer and a J-beta primer mix were used. Using its own MiXCR run on the 5' RACE reads, TCRdb lists one record per CDR3 protein. The sample lists over 1,500,000 distinct CDR3 sequences, roughly two fifths occurring once. Sequencing input: blood. This TCR was recovered from a human donor in good health.

The chain's CDR3 is CSARDRRSGNEQFF. The CDR3 DNA sequence: TGCAGTGCTAGAGATCGTAGGAGCGGAAATGAGCAGTTCTTC. The chain joins TRBV20-1 to TRBJ2-1; a possible D gene is TRBD2 (5 bases). Germline V lookup: CDR1 DFQATT, CDR2 SNEGSKA (reference sequence). Trimming removed 0 bases at V and 7 bases at J, with 13 bases between. The CDR3 totals 14 residues.